This T cell receptor (beta chain) was found in a study of immune evolution from preneoplasia to lung adenocarcinoma (dated by TCRdb to the early 2020s). As for the study more broadly: HLA loss of heterozygosity was observed in roughly 7%, 15% and 33% of AIS, MIA and ADC lesions, respectively, and was not observed in any AAH lesions. The study profiled immune contexture across lung adenocarcinoma precursors and invasive adenocarcinoma using immune gene expression, TCR sequencing and multiplex immunofluorescence. Resected precursor lesions (AAH, AIS, MIA) and invasive adenocarcinomas were each compared against paired morphologically normal lung tissue. Sample size was determined by specimen availability and not by a prior power calculation. The immune data were combined with whole exome sequencing and methylation data from the same cohort of nodules. A total of some 51 patients with pulmonary nodules who underwent surgical resection were included in the overall cohort. The TCR sequencing data were obtained from around 51 patients. According to the study, some 97 samples were used for TCR sequencing. POLYSOLVER was used to infer Class I HLA alleles from exome data, while LOHHLA was used to detect allele-specific HLA loss.

From the germline V gene (reference sequence), CDR1 is GTSNPN and CDR2 is SVGIG. Inclusive of the bounding cysteine and phenylalanine, the CDR3 is 14 residues long. Only the CDR3 portion is preserved as DNA: 42 bases, with reading frame beginning at the first base. The germline ends are 12 bases apart after V is trimmed by 1 base and J by 3 bases. With respect to this clone: What antigen it recognizes has not been identified. Per-base qualities were not stored, and no clone one base away is much larger.

On the study overall, not on this receptor specifically: Because all patients came from Japan and China, whether the findings apply to Western populations was uncertain. Normal lung had the highest top T cell clone frequencies, which appeared to decline progressively from AAH through AIS, MIA and invasive adenocarcinoma. The highest T cell clonality was observed in KRAS-mutant nodules compared with EGFR-mutant or double wild-type lesions. Findings were based on association rather than direct causation; larger cohorts with long-term follow-up and longitudinal biopsies were deemed needed. Clonality was highest in normal lung, while later-stage lesions appeared to have lower clonality but higher T cell density and diversity.

Between about 2013 and 2017, the patients underwent resection in either Japan or China. Two lung cancer pathologists independently reviewed H&E slides to confirm the histologic diagnosis of every case. To enrich premalignant or tumor cells for nucleic acid extraction, macro-dissection was performed after pathologic assessment. DNA was isolated from FFPE tissue using the AllPrep DNA/RNA FFPE Kit. TCR beta CDR3 regions were sequenced from DNA using the immunoSEQ hsTCRbeta Kit. The authors' analysis ran thus. The ImmunoSEQ Analyzer was used to analyse the TCR sequencing data. T cell clonality was defined as 1 minus Pielou's evenness, as computed on productive rearrangements. The inverse Simpson index, applied to productive templates, was used to measure T cell diversity. T cell density was defined as TCR beta template counts normalized to usable DNA, with usable DNA estimated by amplifying and sequencing housekeeping genes. TCR metrics were compared across histologic stages using two-sided Kruskal-Wallis tests. What TCRdb holds here is the immuneACCESS table cut down to in-frame rearrangements. Part of the clones is not present; checked against another copy, under half of the missing clones reflect an unresolved V gene, and the others are unexplained. V and J calls and clone size are those listed in that table; D and trimming were worked out from the DNA. For this sample the table gives around 10,000 clones, of which about 78% were detected only once. In total, the top ten clones hold about 4.2% of the sample.

Sequencing input: FFPE minimally invasive lung adenocarcinoma tissue. What the cell subset or site label conveys for this sample: micro-invasive lung adenocarcinoma (MIA). Rearrangement joined TRBV30 to TRBJ1-2, with an unclear D gene assignment. This clonotype was sampled from a person between 55 and 80 years old with lung adenocarcinoma. The CDR3 reads as follows: CAWSGVMRDYGYTF. The DNA reads as follows: TGTGCCTGGAGTGGGGTCATGAGGGACTATGGCTACACCTTC.